The clone carrying this T cell receptor (beta chain) showed up many times. TCRdb itself ran the 5' RACE reads through MiXCR, one entry per CDR3 protein. The profile shows 25,000 to 35,000 distinct CDR3 sequences, roughly 13% of them singletons. The data derive from a study of neurological immune-mediated disorders. Specified time point: technical triplicate 2. Trimming at V came to 4 bases and at J to 1 base, leaving 5 bases not matched to a gene. Germline CDR1 and CDR2: SGHRS and YFSETQ. This CDR3 is built from 16 residues. This rearrangement joins TRBV5-1 to TRBJ2-2, with 9 bases that match TRBD2. The sample consisted of CD4+ T cells from blood. This receptor was identified in a female donor with HTLV-1-associated myelopathy (HAM/TSP). The CDR3 here is CASSTGTSLNTGELFF. In nucleotides, the CDR3 is TGCGCCAGCAGCACCGGGACTAGCCTGAACACCGGGGAGCTGTTTTTT.